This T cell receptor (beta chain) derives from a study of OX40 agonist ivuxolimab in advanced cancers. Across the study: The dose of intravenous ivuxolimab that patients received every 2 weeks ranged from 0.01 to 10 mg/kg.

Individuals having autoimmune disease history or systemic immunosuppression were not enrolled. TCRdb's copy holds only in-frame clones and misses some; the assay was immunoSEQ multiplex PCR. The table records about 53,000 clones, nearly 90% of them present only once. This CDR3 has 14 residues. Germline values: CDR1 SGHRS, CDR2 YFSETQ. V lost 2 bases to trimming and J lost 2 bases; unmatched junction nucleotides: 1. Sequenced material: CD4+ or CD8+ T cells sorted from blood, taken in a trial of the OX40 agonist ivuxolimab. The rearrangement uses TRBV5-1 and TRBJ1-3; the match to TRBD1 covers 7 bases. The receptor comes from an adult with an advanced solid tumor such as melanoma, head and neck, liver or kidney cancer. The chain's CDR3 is CASSFTGAGNTIYF. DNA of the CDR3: TGCGCCAGCAGCTTTACAGGGGCTGGAAACACCATATATTTT. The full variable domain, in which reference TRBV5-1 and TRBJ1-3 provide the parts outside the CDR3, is KAGVTQTPRYLIKTRGQQVTLSCSPISGHRSVSWYQQTPGQGLQFLFEYFSETQRNKGNFPGRFSGRQFSNSRSEMNVSTLELGDSALYLCASSFTGAGNTIYFGEGSWLTVV.